One and the same sample provided the 21 T cell receptor beta chains below, sequenced in a study of blood T cells in healthy people across ages. With a J-beta primer mix and a sample-barcoded 5' primer, a second PCR ran about 7 to 12 cycles. TCRdb recomputed calls from the 5' RACE reads with MiXCR, one row per CDR3 protein. The sample carries 450,000 to 600,000 distinct CDR3 sequences, around 27% recorded once. In addition, the sample was reused for a study of T cells of mothers and their children.

Sequencing used blood. These TCRs come from a boy younger than 10 in good health.

V and J are TRBV5-1 and TRBJ2-5; tentatively, D is TRBD1 or TRBD2 (5 bases each). The CDR3 spans 14 residues. The germline CDR1 and CDR2 sequences are SGHRS and YFSETQ. Trimming shortened V by 6 bases and J by 3 bases, and 15 bases separated the two germline ends. The CDR3 sequence: CASNEGTNEETQYF. DNA for the CDR3: TGCGCCAGCAACGAGGGGACGAATGAAGAGACCCAGTACTTC.

Many counts were recorded for this clonotype. The chain employs TRBV29-1 and TRBJ2-2, with D unresolved. The CDR3 runs to 14 residues. Germline V gene lookup returns CDR1 SQVTM and CDR2 ANQGSEA. V lost 1 base and J lost 1, with 7 bases in between. The CDR3 here is CSVEGRMNTGELFF. The CDR3 DNA reads as TGCAGCGTTGAAGGACGTATGAACACCGGGGAGCTGTTTTTT.

The chain is built from TRBV21-1 and TRBJ2-3. TRBV21-1 is reported as a pseudogene. CDR3 length: 12 amino acids. Written as DNA, the CDR3 is TGTGCCAGCAGCAAGGCCCCAGATACGCAGTATTTT. Translated, it gives CASSKAPDTQYF.

This clonotype was counted between two and nine times. CDR3 loop: CATSRKETQYF. The CDR3 DNA reads as TGTGCCACCAGCAGGAAAGAGACCCAGTACTTC. The chain recombines TRBV15 with TRBJ2-5; D unresolved. Germline loops: CDR1 LNHNV, CDR2 YYDKDF (reference sequence). Trimming took off 3 bases at V and 3 bases at J, with 2 bases between the two ends. The CDR3 has 11 amino acids. Drawing the rest from reference TRBV15 and TRBJ2-5, the complete variable domain is DAMVIQNPRYQVTQFGKPVTLSCSQTLNHNVMYWYQQKSSQAPKLLFHYYDKDFNNEADTPDNFQSRRPNTSFCFLDIRSPGLGDTAMYLCATSRKETQYFGPGTRLLVL.

This clonotype appeared a few times. This sequence joins TRBV9 and TRBJ2-3, with 7 bases identical to TRBD2. V shed 3 bases, J shed 5 bases, and the junction held 6 bases outside the gene matches. Looked up from germline, CDR1 is SGDLS and CDR2 is YYNGEE. The CDR3 is 14 residues long. CDR3 sequence (DNA): TGTGCCAGCAGCGATCCTGGGGGGGGAGATACGCAGTATTTT. Translated: CASSDPGGGDTQYF.

The rearrangement links TRBV4-2 to TRBJ1-5; no reliable D call. The CDR3 sequence is 13 residues long. Deletions cut 0 bases from V and 11 bases from J, with 11 bases between. Germline CDR1 is LGHNA and CDR2 is YNFKEQ. Here the CDR3 reads CASSQDDGASQHF. In DNA form, the CDR3 reads TGTGCCAGCAGCCAAGACGATGGAGCGTCCCAGCATTTT.

V and J are TRBV20-1 and TRBJ1-1; D is ambiguous. Trimming took off 0 bases at V and 1 base at J, with 6 bases between the two ends. The CDR3 contains 13 residues. Per the germline V gene, CDR1 is DFQATT and CDR2 is SNEGSKA (reference sequence). The CDR3 spells CSAREQPNTEAFF. The DNA for the CDR3 is TGCAGTGCTAGAGAACAGCCGAACACTGAAGCTTTCTTT.

The chain combines TRBV20-1 with TRBJ2-3, with D perhaps TRBD2 (6 bases). Per germline, CDR1 DFQATT and CDR2 SNEGSKA (reference sequence). The CDR3 totals 17 residues. Trimming took off 3 bases at V and 0 bases at J, with 19 bases between the two ends. The CDR3 protein is CSASHSQTRQSTDTQYF. The CDR3 DNA is TGCAGTGCTAGTCACAGCCAGACTAGGCAAAGCACAGATACGCAGTATTTT.

This clonotype was observed at least ten times. The chain is built from TRBV5-8 and TRBJ2-2; 7 positions agree with TRBD1. Trimming at V came to 0 bases and at J to 6 bases, leaving 8 bases not matched to a gene. Germline V lookup: CDR1 SGHTS, CDR2 YDEGEE. There are 16 residues in the CDR3. The CDR3 DNA reads TGTGCCAGCAGCTTGGAAGGGGGCGCGGTTGCCGGGGAGCTGTTTTTT. This encodes CASSLEGGAVAGELFF.

A remark on this clonotype: A read error may produce the germline difference seen at one junction end. This rearrangement joins TRBV5-1 to TRBJ2-5, with D perhaps given as TRBD1 or TRBD2 (5 bases each). The CDR3 loop spans 15 amino acids. The germline V gene encodes CDR1 SGHRS and CDR2 YFSETQ. Here the CDR3 reads CASSLESGGQDTQYF. The DNA of the CDR3 is TGCGCCAGCAGCTTGGAGAGTGGGGGTCAAGACACCCAGTACTTC.

V usage is TRBV30 and J usage is TRBJ1-6; the D is unclear. The V end lost 4 bases, the J end lost 7 bases, and 8 bases lay between the germline ends. The CDR3 runs 12 residues. CDR1 and CDR2 from the germline V gene are GTSNPN and SVGIG (reference sequence). As DNA, the CDR3 is TGTGCCTGGACAGGTGGGAATTCACCCCTCCACTTT. Encoded protein: CAWTGGNSPLHF.

The chain employs TRBV7-8 and TRBJ2-1; 7 bases map to TRBD1. V gave up 2 bases and J gave up 2 bases; unmatched junction bases: 3. This CDR3 contains 15 residues. The germline gives CDR1 SGHVS, CDR2 FQNEAQ. CDR3 loop: CASSLYGQAYNEQFF. The CDR3 bases are TGTGCCAGCAGCTTATATGGACAGGCCTACAATGAGCAGTTCTTC. Full variable domain (remainder filled in from reference TRBV7-8 and TRBJ2-1): GAGVSQSPRYKVAKRGQDVALRCDPISGHVSLFWYQQALGQGPEFLTYFQNEAQLDKSGLPSDRFFAERPEGSVSTLKIQRTQQEDSAVYLCASSLYGQAYNEQFFGPGTRLTVL.

Only a few counts were recorded for this clonotype. V gene TRBV29-1 combines with J gene TRBJ2-5; 9 bases fit TRBD1. The CDR3 extends over 14 amino acids. J lost 3 bases, V lost 1 base, and 3 bases had no gene match. The germline V gene has CDR1 SQVTM and CDR2 ANQGSEA. The CDR3 here is CSVEARTGEETQYF. In nucleotides, the CDR3 is TGCAGCGTTGAAGCAAGGACAGGGGAAGAGACCCAGTACTTC.

The chain recombines TRBV7-8 with TRBJ2-1; the D gene is possibly TRBD2 (9 bases). There are 23 residues in the CDR3. Germline CDR1 reads SGHVS; CDR2 reads FQNEAQ. V lost 4 bases, J lost 1 base, and 35 bases lay in between. The CDR3 nucleotides are TGTGCCAGCAGCTCCCAAGACAGGGGAGGAAGAACTAGCGGGTTAAAATCCTACAATGAGCAGTTCTTC. As protein: CASSSQDRGGRTSGLKSYNEQFF.

This clonotype occurred a few times. The V and J genes are TRBV7-6 and TRBJ2-5; 9 bases fit TRBD1. With the DNA end fitting TRBJ2-7 better, the J assignment may be wrong. The germline CDR1 and CDR2 sequences are SGHVS and FNYEAQ. This CDR3 is built from 14 residues. Written as DNA, the CDR3 is TGTGCCAGCAGCGAACGGGGACAGGGTTACGAGCAGTACTTC. Encoded protein: CASSERGQGYEQYF.

The chain is built from TRBV11-1 and TRBJ2-1, with 12 positions matching TRBD2. CDR3 length: 23 amino acids. The ends lost 5 bases at V and 0 bases at J; junction bases unmatched: 23. Per the germline V gene, CDR1 is SGHAT and CDR2 is FQDESV (reference sequence). The CDR3 bases are TGTGCCAGCAGCAGGAGAGTCCGAGGAATTCTAGCGGGAGGGCGCAGCTCCTACAATGAGCAGTTCTTC. Translated: CASSRRVRGILAGGRSSYNEQFF.

This clonotype came up many times. This rearrangement joins TRBV28 to TRBJ2-1, with D perhaps TRBD1 or TRBD2 (6 bases each). Germline loops: CDR1 MDHEN, CDR2 SYDVKM. The CDR3 runs to 15 residues. Trimming stripped 6 bases from V and 4 bases from J, with 16 bases between. Here the CDR3 reads CASSMGGEAYNEQFF. DNA of the CDR3: TGTGCCAGCAGCATGGGGGGCGAAGCTTACAATGAGCAGTTCTTC.

At least ten counts were recorded for this clonotype. The chain joins TRBV12-5 to TRBJ2-1; D could derive from TRBD1 or TRBD2 (5 bases each). CDR3 length equals 14 residues. Germline assignment: CDR1 LGHNT and CDR2 FRNRAP. Trimming pared 9 bases from V and 3 bases from J, leaving 15 bases between. Written as DNA, the CDR3 is TGTGCTAGCACGGGGCAGGCGGGCTACAATGAGCAGTTCTTC. It yields the protein CASTGQAGYNEQFF.

The gene calls are TRBV6-5 and TRBJ2-6; TRBD1 agrees at 9 bases. The V gene end was trimmed by 6 bases and the J gene end by 0 bases; junction bases not matched to a gene: 6. The CDR3 has 17 residues. The V gene's germline CDR1 is MNHEY and CDR2 SVGAGI. The CDR3 sequence: CASRPGQGFSGANVLTF. The CDR3 nucleotides read TGTGCCAGCAGGCCGGGACAGGGATTCTCTGGGGCCAACGTCCTGACTTTC.

The CDR3 region is CASSQDGTDEETQYF. The DNA for the CDR3 is TGCGCCAGCAGCCAGGACGGGACGGATGAAGAGACCCAGTACTTC. The chain combines TRBV4-1 with TRBJ2-5; D may correspond to TRBD1 or TRBD2 (5 bases each). This CDR3 has 15 amino acids. V lost 3 bases and J 3 bases, leaving 14 bases between the germline ends. CDR1 is MGHRA and CDR2 is YSYEKL in the germline V gene.

V gene TRBV10-3 combines with J gene TRBJ2-5; 12 nucleotides match TRBD2. The DNA end is a closer match to TRBJ2-7, so the J assignment may be wrong. The CDR3 is 16 amino acids. From germline, CDR1 is ENHRY and CDR2 SYGVKD. The CDR3 nucleotides are TGTGCCATCAGCGATTTGACTAGCGGGAGAAACTACGAGCAGTACTTC. This codes for CAISDLTSGRNYEQYF.